This T cell receptor beta chain was obtained from a study of blood T cell repertoires in COVID-19. Assay: immunoSEQ multiplex PCR; the TCRdb copy retains only in-frame clones and omits some. The sample lists approximately 80,000 clones; 88% were seen once. The CDR3 is 16 residues long. From germline, CDR1 is MNHEY and CDR2 SVGEGT. J was trimmed by 4 bases and V by 0 bases; bases with no gene match: 0. Sequencing was done on a sample of peripheral blood. The chain joins TRBV6-2 or TRBV6-3 to TRBJ2-1; TRBD2 aligns across 13 bases. The source of this sequence is a human donor in a cohort sampled during active COVID-19. CDR3 sequence (DNA): TGTGCCAGCAGTTACTCACTAGCGGGAGGGTACAATGAGCAGTTCTTC. Translated, it gives CASSYSLAGGYNEQFF.